The 6 T cell receptor beta chains presented below share a single source sample, sequenced in a study of CD8 T cells in ankylosing spondylitis. TCRdb called the 5' RACE reads again in MiXCR, with one record for every CDR3 protein. This sample yields 36,000 or so distinct CDR3 sequences, of which around 6% are seen a single time; over 9.5% belongs to the top ten. Sequenced input: blood, either unsorted or a sorted T cell fraction (not recorded which). The receptors come from a male donor with ankylosing spondylitis or in good health (not recorded which).

This clonotype was seen many times. The rearrangement links TRBV7-2 to TRBJ2-7; no clear D gene. Germline V CDR1 and CDR2: SGHTA, FQGNSA. The CDR3 is made up of 12 amino acids. With 5 bases removed from V and 7 bases from J, the gap between germline ends came to 12 bases. CDR3 sequence reads: CASSLRLGEQYF. CDR3 DNA: TGTGCCAGCAGCCTTCGGCTGGGGGAGCAGTACTTC.

This clonotype was counted at least ten times. The V gene is TRBV9, the J gene TRBJ2-7, with D perhaps assigned TRBD1 or TRBD2 (5 bases each). Deletions cut 4 bases from V and 5 bases from J, with 22 bases between. The CDR3 loop spans 16 amino acids. Germline CDR1 SGDLS, CDR2 YYNGEE. The CDR3 coding sequence is TGTGCCAGCAGCAAAAAGGACCGGGGCGCGTCCCACGAGCAGTACTTC. Protein product: CASSKKDRGASHEQYF. Together with reference TRBV9 and TRBJ2-7, the CDR3 gives the full variable domain: DSGVTQTPKHLITATGQRVTLRCSPRSGDLSVYWYQQSLDQGLQFLIQYYNGEERAKGNILERFSAQQFPDLHSELNLSSLELGDSALYFCASSKKDRGASHEQYFGPGTRLTVT.

This clonotype has at least ten counts. The gene calls are TRBV9 and TRBJ2-2; a weak D match, TRBD1 (5 bases). This CDR3 has 15 amino acids. V was trimmed by 4 bases and J by 5 bases, leaving 15 bases between them. Germline V gene data show CDR1 as SGDLS and CDR2 as YYNGEE. CDR3 bases: TGTGCCAGCAGCCTAAACGACAGACCTACCGGGGAGCTGTTTTTT. It yields the protein CASSLNDRPTGELFF.

This clonotype was detected many times. The rearrangement uses TRBV4-2 and TRBJ2-1; D is undetermined. With 6 bases removed from V and 3 bases from J, the gap between germline ends came to 6 bases. Per the germline V gene, CDR1 is LGHNA and CDR2 is YNFKEQ. CDR3 length: 12 amino acids. CDR3 DNA: TGTGCCAGCAGGGACGGCTACAATGAGCAGTTCTTC. Translated, it gives CASRDGYNEQFF.

Many counts were recorded for this clonotype. The J gene is TRBJ2-4, the V gene TRBV29-1, with 8 nucleotides matching TRBD1. The ends lost 6 bases at V and 6 bases at J; junction bases unmatched: 4. This CDR3 spans 12 amino acids. Germline V CDR1 and CDR2: SQVTM, ANQGSEA. The CDR3 spells CSVRTGINIQYF. The DNA of the CDR3 is TGCAGCGTCCGGACAGGGATAAACATTCAGTACTTC.

The table lists this clonotype with many counts. The chain uses TRBV20-1 and TRBJ1-1; no reliable D call. CDR1 and CDR2 from the germline V gene are DFQATT and SNEGSKA (reference sequence). CDR3 size: 12 residues. The ends were cut back, 6 bases at V and 0 bases at J, with 8 bases in the middle. CDR3 bases: TGCAGTGCCCTCAAACTGAACACTGAAGCTTTCTTT. It encodes CSALKLNTEAFF.